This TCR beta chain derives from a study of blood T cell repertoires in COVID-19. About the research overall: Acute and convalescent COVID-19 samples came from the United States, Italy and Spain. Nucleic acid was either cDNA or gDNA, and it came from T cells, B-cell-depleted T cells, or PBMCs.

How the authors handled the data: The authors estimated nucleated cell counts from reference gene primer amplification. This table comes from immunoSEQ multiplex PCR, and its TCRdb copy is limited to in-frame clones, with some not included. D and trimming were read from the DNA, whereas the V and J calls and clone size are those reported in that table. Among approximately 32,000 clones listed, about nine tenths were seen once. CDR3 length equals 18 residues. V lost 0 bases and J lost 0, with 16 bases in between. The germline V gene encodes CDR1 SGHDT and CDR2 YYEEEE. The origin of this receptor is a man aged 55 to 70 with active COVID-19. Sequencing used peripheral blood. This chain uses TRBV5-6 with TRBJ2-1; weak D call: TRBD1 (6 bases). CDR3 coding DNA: TGTGCCAGCAGCTTGGTCTTGGCAGGGGTTTTCTCCTACAATGAGCAGTTCTTC. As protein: CASSLVLAGVFSYNEQFF.